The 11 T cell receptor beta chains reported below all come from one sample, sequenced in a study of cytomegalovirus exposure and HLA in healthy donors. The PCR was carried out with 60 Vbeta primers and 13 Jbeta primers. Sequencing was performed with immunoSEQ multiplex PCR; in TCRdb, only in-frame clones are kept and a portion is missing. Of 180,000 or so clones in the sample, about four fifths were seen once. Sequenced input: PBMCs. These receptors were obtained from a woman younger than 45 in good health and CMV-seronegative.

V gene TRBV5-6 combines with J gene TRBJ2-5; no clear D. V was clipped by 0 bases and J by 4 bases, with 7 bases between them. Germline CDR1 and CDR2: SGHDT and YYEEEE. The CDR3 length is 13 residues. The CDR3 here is CASSLGLRETQYF. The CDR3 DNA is TGTGCCAGCAGCTTGGGACTCAGAGAGACCCAGTACTTC.

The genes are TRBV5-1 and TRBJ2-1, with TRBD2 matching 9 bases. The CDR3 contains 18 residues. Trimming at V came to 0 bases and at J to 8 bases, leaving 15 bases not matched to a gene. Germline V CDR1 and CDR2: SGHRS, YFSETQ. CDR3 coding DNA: TGCGCCAGCAGCTTGGCAGGACGCTCTAGCGGGGTTTTGGATGAGCAGTTCTTC. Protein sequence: CASSLAGRSSGVLDEQFF. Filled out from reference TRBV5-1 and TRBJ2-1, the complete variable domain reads KAGVTQTPRYLIKTRGQQVTLSCSPISGHRSVSWYQQTPGQGLQFLFEYFSETQRNKGNFPGRFSGRQFSNSRSEMNVSTLELGDSALYLCASSLAGRSSGVLDEQFFGPGTRLTVL.

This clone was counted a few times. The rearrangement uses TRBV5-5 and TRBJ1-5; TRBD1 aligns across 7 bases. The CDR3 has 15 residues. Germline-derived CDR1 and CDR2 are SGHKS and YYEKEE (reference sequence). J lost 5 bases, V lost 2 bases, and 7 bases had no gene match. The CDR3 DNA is TGTGCCAGCAGCTTCAGGACTGACAGGGATCAGCCCCAGCATTTT. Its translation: CASSFRTDRDQPQHF.

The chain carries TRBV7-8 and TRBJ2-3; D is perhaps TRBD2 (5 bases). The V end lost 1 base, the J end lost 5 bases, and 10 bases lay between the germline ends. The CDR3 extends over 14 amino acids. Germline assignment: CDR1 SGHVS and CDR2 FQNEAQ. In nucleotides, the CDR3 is TGTGCCAGCAGCTTAGGGGGAGATAGAGATACGCAGTATTTT. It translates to CASSLGGDRDTQYF. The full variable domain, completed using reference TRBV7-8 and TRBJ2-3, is GAGVSQSPRYKVAKRGQDVALRCDPISGHVSLFWYQQALGQGPEFLTYFQNEAQLDKSGLPSDRFFAERPEGSVSTLKIQRTQQEDSAVYLCASSLGGDRDTQYFGPGTRLTVL.

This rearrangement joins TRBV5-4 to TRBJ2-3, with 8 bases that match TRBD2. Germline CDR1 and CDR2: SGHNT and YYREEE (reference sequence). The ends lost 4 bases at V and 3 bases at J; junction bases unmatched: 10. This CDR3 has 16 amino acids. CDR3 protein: CASSGKTGLATDTQYF. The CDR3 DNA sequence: TGTGCCAGCAGCGGAAAAACAGGACTAGCTACAGATACGCAGTATTTT. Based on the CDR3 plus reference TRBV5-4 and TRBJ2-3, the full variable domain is ETGVTQSPTHLIKTRGQQVTLRCSSQSGHNTVSWYQQALGQGPQFIFQYYREEENGRGNFPPRFSGLQFPNYSSELNVNALELDDSALYLCASSGKTGLATDTQYFGPGTRLTVL.

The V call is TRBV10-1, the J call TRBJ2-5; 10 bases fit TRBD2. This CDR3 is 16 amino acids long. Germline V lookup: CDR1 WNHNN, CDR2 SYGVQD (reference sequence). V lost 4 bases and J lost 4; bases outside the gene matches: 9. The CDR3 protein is CASSGPSGGSGETQYF. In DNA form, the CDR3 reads TGCGCCAGCAGTGGCCCTAGCGGGGGTTCGGGAGAGACCCAGTACTTC.

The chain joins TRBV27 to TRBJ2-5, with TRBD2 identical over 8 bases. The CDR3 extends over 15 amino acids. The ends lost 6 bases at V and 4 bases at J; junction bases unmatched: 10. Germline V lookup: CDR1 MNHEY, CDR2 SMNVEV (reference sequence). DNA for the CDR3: TGTGCCAGCAGGGCGAGCGGGGGTACTGGAGAGACCCAGTACTTC. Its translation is CASRASGGTGETQYF.

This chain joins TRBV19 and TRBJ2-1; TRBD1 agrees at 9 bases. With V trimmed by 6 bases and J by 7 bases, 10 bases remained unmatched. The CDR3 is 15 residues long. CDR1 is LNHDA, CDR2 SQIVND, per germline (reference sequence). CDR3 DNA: TGTGCCAGTAGGGGGCCGGGACAGGGTCGGAATGAGCAGTTCTTC. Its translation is CASRGPGQGRNEQFF.

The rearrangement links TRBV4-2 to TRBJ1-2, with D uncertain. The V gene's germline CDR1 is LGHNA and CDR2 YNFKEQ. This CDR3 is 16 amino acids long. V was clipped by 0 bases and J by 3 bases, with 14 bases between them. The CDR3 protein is CASSQEVRPRDYGYTF. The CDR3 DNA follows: TGTGCCAGCAGCCAAGAAGTGCGGCCTCGGGACTATGGCTACACCTTC.

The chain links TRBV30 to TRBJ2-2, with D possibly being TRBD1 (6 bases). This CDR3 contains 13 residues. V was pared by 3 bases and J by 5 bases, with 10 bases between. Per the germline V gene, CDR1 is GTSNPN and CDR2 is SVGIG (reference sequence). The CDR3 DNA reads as TGTGCCTGGAGCGCACAGGGTACCGGGGAGCTGTTTTTT. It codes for CAWSAQGTGELFF.

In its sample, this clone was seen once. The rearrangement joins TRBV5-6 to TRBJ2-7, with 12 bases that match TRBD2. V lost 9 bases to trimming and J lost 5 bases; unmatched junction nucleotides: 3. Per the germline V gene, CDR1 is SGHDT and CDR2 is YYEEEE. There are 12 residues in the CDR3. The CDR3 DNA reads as TGTGCCACAGGACTAGCGGGGAACGAGCAGTACTTC. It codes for CATGLAGNEQYF.